Presented here are 3 T cell receptor beta chains from one specimen sequenced in a study of response to subunit inactivated influenza vaccine. TCRdb used MiXCR to reprocess the RT-PCR reads, holding one entry per CDR3 protein. The data hold 860,000 or so distinct CDR3 sequences, with 21% observed a single time. Sequences were derived from PBMCs from blood, sampled 4 to 6 days after vaccination. All receptors derive from a man between 45 and 60 years old who received an inactivated influenza vaccine.

This clonotype showed up just a few times. This chain connects TRBV12-3 or TRBV12-4 to TRBJ2-2; TRBD1 agrees at 8 bases. Germline trimming cut 6 bases from V and 6 bases from J; bases unmatched to any gene: 9. The CDR3 is made up of 15 amino acids. The CDR3 DNA follows: TGTGCCAGCAGGCCAGGGGGCGCGATCTCCGGGGAGCTGTTTTTT. It is translated as CASRPGGAISGELFF.

This clonotype was recorded a few times. The chain links TRBV9 to TRBJ2-5, with 9 positions matching TRBD2. This CDR3 is 15 amino acids long. The ends lost 4 bases at V and 2 bases at J; junction bases unmatched: 6. Looked up from germline, CDR1 is SGDLS and CDR2 is YYNGEE. CDR3 nucleotides: TGTGCCAGCAGCACCCGGACTAGCGTACAAGAGACCCAGTACTTC. This encodes CASSTRTSVQETQYF. Full variable domain (rest looked up from reference TRBV9 and TRBJ2-5): DSGVTQTPKHLITATGQRVTLRCSPRSGDLSVYWYQQSLDQGLQFLIQYYNGEERAKGNILERFSAQQFPDLHSELNLSSLELGDSALYFCASSTRTSVQETQYFGPGTRLLVL.

The rearrangement uses TRBV30 and TRBJ1-6, with 9 bases aligning to TRBD1. This CDR3 spans 15 amino acids. CDR1 and CDR2 from the germline V gene are GTSNPN and SVGIG (reference sequence). J lost 3 bases, V lost 3 bases, and 3 bases had no gene match. The CDR3 sequence: CAWRGQGDYNSPLHF. The CDR3 nucleotides read TGTGCCTGGAGGGGACAGGGAGACTATAATTCACCCCTCCACTTT.